This T cell receptor (beta chain) was recovered during a study of a mutant IDH1 vaccine in newly diagnosed glioma. To note about this clone: The antigen is not known.

TCRdb's copy holds only in-frame clones and misses some; the assay was immunoSEQ multiplex PCR. The repertoire holds roughly 42,000 clones, with approximately 83% as singletons. V dropped 6 bases and J dropped 2 bases, with 10 bases sitting between them. Germline V gives CDR1 KGHSH, CDR2 LQKENI. This CDR3 spans 13 amino acids. Indicated time point: week 5, during vaccination. Each dose of the vaccine consisted of 300 ug of mutant IDH1 20-mer peptide, with topical imiquimod. This receptor was identified in a man aged 35 to 55 with glioma. The chain couples TRBV18 to TRBJ2-5, with D possibly matching TRBD1 (6 bases). The starting material was PBMCs, obtained from a glioma patient whose treatment included an IDH1 peptide vaccine. CDR3 sequence reads: CASSLGQQETQYF. The DNA for the CDR3 is TGTGCCAGCTCCCTCGGACAGCAAGAGACCCAGTACTTC. Full variable domain (remainder filled in from reference TRBV18 and TRBJ2-5): NAGVMQNPRHLVRRRGQEARLRCSPMKGHSHVYWYRQLPEEGLKFMVYLQKENIIDESGMPKERFSAEFPKEGPSILRIQQVVRGDSAAYFCASSLGQQETQYFGPGTRLLVL.